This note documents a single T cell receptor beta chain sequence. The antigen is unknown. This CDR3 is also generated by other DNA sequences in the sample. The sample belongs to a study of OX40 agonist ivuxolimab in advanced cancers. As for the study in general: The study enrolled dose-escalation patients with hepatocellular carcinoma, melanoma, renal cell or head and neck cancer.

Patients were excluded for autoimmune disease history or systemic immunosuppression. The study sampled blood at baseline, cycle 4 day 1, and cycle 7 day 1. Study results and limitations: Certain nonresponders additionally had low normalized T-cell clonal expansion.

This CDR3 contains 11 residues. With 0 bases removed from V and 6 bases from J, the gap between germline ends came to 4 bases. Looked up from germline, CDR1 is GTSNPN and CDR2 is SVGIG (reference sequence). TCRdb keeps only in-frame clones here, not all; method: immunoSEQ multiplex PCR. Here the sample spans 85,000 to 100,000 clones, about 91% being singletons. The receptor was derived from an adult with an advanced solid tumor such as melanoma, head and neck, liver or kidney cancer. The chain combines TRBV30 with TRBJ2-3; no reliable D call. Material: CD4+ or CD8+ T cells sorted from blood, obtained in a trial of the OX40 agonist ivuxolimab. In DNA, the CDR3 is TGTGCCTGGAGTGTTGGCGATACGCAGTATTTT. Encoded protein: CAWSVGDTQYF.